The 10 T cell receptor beta chains reported below all come from one sample, sequenced in a study of shared clonotypes between healthy human individuals. Assay: immunoSEQ multiplex PCR; the TCRdb copy retains only in-frame clones and omits some. The data hold 2 million to 2.5 million clones, with approximately 95% observed a single time. Selected positively for CCR7 and CD45RO-negative, naive CD8 cells excluded terminally differentiated effector memory CD45RA+ cells. Sequenced: naive CD8+ T cells sorted from blood. Receptor source: a man in his late teens or twenties in good health.

The V call is TRBV9, the J call TRBJ2-7; tentative D call: TRBD2 (6 bases). Germline V gene sequence: CDR1 SGDLS, CDR2 YYNGEE. The V gene lost 0 bases and the J gene lost 3 bases, with 10 bases spanning the gap. This CDR3 has 14 residues. The CDR3 DNA reads as TGTGCCAGCAGCGTAGCGGGGGAGTTCTACGAGCAGTACTTC. Translating gives CASSVAGEFYEQYF. Looking up the rest from reference TRBV9 and TRBJ2-7 gives the full variable domain: DSGVTQTPKHLITATGQRVTLRCSPRSGDLSVYWYQQSLDQGLQFLIQYYNGEERAKGNILERFSAQQFPDLHSELNLSSLELGDSALYFCASSVAGEFYEQYFGPGTRLTVT.

V is TRBV4-1 and J is TRBJ2-1; no firm D call. The CDR3 covers 14 residues. V lost 1 base and J lost 12, with 16 bases in between. Germline V gene lookup returns CDR1 MGHRA and CDR2 YSYEKL. CDR3 sequence reads: CASSQVGSPLGQFF. CDR3 in DNA: TGCGCCAGCAGCCAAGTCGGCTCGCCTCTAGGGCAGTTCTTC.

This clone occurred once. The chain couples TRBV27 to TRBJ2-2; perhaps TRBD2 as D (5 bases). This CDR3 is built from 15 residues. V was trimmed by 5 bases and J by 2 bases, leaving 12 bases between them. The germline V gene has CDR1 MNHEY and CDR2 SMNVEV (reference sequence). Written as DNA, the CDR3 is TGTGCCAGCAGTCCCGGGATAGGAAACACCGGGGAGCTGTTTTTT. The encoded protein is CASSPGIGNTGELFF.

With regard to this clone: Other DNA sequences in the sample encode the same CDR3. V is TRBV6-5 and J is TRBJ2-7; D is perhaps TRBD1 (5 bases). The CDR3 is 12 residues long. Germline loops: CDR1 MNHEY, CDR2 SVGAGI. V was trimmed by 4 bases and J by 5 bases, leaving 9 bases between them. In DNA, the CDR3 is TGTGCCAGCAGTTTCCAGGGCAACGAGCAGTACTTC. Translation: CASSFQGNEQYF.

This chain connects TRBV7-3 to TRBJ2-3, with a tentative D call TRBD2 (7 bases). CDR3 length: 15 residues. Per the germline V gene, CDR1 is SGHTA and CDR2 is FQGTGA. Trimming cost V 5 bases and J 5 bases, with 17 bases left between them. Here the CDR3 DNA reads TGTGCCAGCAGCACGAGTACGGGGGGCGGAGATACGCAGTATTTT. Protein: CASSTSTGGGDTQYF.

The chain couples TRBV2 to TRBJ1-2; unclear D gene. The germline V gene encodes CDR1 SNHLY and CDR2 FYNNEI. The CDR3 is 15 residues long. V was clipped by 5 bases and J by 5 bases, with 18 bases between them. The CDR3 here is CASSRGPMTVYGYTF. The DNA of the CDR3 is TGTGCCAGCAGTAGAGGGCCCATGACGGTGTATGGCTACACCTTC.

The V and J genes are TRBV9 and TRBJ2-5, with a possible D match to TRBD2 (5 bases). Trimming removed 1 base from V and 2 bases from J, with 15 bases in between. Germline V gives CDR1 SGDLS, CDR2 YYNGEE. CDR3 length equals 16 residues. The CDR3 loop is CASSVQGVEGQETQYF. In nucleotides, the CDR3 is TGTGCCAGCAGCGTACAAGGAGTTGAGGGACAAGAGACCCAGTACTTC.

To note about this clone: Other DNA variants within this sample encode the same CDR3. The chain links TRBV13 to TRBJ1-5, with 8 bases fitting TRBD1. The ends lost 4 bases at V and 1 base at J; junction bases unmatched: 3. The CDR3 sequence is 15 residues long. Per germline, CDR1 PRHDT and CDR2 FYEKMQ (reference sequence). CDR3 sequence (DNA): TGTGCCAGCAGCTCCGGGACAGGAAGCAATCAGCCCCAGCATTTT. Amino acids: CASSSGTGSNQPQHF. The full variable domain, in which reference TRBV13 and TRBJ1-5 provide the parts outside the CDR3, is AAGVIQSPRHLIKEKRETATLKCYPIPRHDTVYWYQQGPGQDPQFLISFYEKMQSDKGSIPDRFSAQQFSDYHSELNMSSLELGDSALYFCASSSGTGSNQPQHFGDGTRLSIL.

The chain is built from TRBV7-9 and TRBJ1-4; weak D call: TRBD1 (6 bases). V was shortened by 4 bases and J by 13 bases, with 13 bases between the two germline ends. The CDR3 consists of 12 residues. The V gene's germline CDR1 is SEHNR and CDR2 FQNEAQ (reference sequence). CDR3 region: CASSSTGYRLFF. In DNA form, the CDR3 reads TGTGCCAGCAGCTCCACAGGGTACAGACTGTTTTTT.

This clone has a handful of counts. The sample has other DNA sequences that encode this CDR3 too. This chain joins TRBV9 and TRBJ2-2; D is unresolved. The germline gives CDR1 SGDLS, CDR2 YYNGEE. Trimming removed 2 bases from V and 5 bases from J, with 4 bases in between. This CDR3 region has 12 residues. The chain's CDR3 is CASSVGTGELFF. The CDR3 DNA reads as TGTGCCAGCAGCGTGGGTACCGGGGAGCTGTTTTTT.